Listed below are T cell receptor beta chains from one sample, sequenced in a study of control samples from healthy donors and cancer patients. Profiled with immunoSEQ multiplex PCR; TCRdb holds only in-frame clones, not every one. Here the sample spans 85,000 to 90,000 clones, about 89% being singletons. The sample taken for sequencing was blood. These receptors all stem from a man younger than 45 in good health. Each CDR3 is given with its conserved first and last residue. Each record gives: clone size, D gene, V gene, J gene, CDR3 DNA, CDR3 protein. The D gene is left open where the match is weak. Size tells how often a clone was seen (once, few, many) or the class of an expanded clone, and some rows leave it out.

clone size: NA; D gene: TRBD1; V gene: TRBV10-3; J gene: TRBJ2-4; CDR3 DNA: TGTGCCATCAGTGAGTCGGGACAGGGGAAAAACATTCAGTACTTC; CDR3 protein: CAISESGQGKNIQYF
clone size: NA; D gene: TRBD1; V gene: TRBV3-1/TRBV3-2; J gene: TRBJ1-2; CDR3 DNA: TGTGCCAGCAGCCAAGATCCTAACAGGGGCTATGGCTACACCTTC; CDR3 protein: CASSQDPNRGYGYTF
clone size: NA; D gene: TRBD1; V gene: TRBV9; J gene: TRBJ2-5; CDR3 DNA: TGTGCCAGCAGCAACCGGGACAGGGTACAAGAGACCCAGTACTTC; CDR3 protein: CASSNRDRVQETQYF
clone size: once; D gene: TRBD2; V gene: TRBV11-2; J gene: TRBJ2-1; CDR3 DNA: TGTGCCAGCTTACCGGGACTAGCGGCCGCTAGCTCCTACAATGAGCAGTTCTTC; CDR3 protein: CASLPGLAAASSYNEQFF
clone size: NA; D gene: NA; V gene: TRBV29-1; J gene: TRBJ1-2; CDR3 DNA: TGCAGCGTTGAACAGGATGGCTACACCTTC; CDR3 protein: CSVEQDGYTF
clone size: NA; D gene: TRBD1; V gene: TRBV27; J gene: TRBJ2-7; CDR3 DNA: TGTGCCAGCAGTTTAGTGGGACAGGGATCGCGCGAGCAGTACTTC; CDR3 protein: CASSLVGQGSREQYF
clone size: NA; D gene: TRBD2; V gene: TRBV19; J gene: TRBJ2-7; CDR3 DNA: TGTGCCAGTAGTATTGGAGGACTAGCCTACGAGCAGTACTTC; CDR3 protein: CASSIGGLAYEQYF
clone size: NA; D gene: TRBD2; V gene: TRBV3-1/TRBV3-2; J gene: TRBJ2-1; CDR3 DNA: TGTGCCAGCAGCCTAAGGGGCCTAGCGGGCAATGAGCAGTTCTTC; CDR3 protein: CASSLRGLAGNEQFF
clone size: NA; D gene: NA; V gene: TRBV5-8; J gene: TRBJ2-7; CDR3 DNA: TGTGCCAGCAGCTTGAGTCAGGGTACCTACGAGCAGTACTTC; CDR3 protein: CASSLSQGTYEQYF
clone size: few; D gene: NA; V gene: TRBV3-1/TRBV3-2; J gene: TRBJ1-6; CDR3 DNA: TGTGCCAGCAGCTTTCTTACGGGCAGGGGCTCACCCCTCCACTTT; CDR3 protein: CASSFLTGRGSPLHF
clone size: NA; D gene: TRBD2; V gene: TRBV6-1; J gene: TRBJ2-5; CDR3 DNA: TGTGCCAGCAGTGAAGCGTTTAGCGGGGTGCCGGGGCTGGAGACCCAGTACTTC; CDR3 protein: CASSEAFSGVPGLETQYF
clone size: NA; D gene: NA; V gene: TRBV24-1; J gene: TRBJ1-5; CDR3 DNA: TGTGCCACCAGGGAAGGGTCCGATAGCAATCAGCCCCAGCATTTT; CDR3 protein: CATREGSDSNQPQHF
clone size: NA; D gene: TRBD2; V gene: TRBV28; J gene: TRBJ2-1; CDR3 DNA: TGTGCCAGCAGTTTCCCTATAGCGGGGGGGTCCTACAATGAGCAGTTCTTC; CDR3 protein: CASSFPIAGGSYNEQFF
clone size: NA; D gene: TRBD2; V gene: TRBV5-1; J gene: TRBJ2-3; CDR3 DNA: TGCGCCAGCAGCTTGGTGACTAGCGGGGGCGCAGATACGCAGTATTTT; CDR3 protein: CASSLVTSGGADTQYF
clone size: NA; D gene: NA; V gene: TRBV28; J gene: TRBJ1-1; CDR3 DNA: TGTGCCAGCAGGTTTGACAGTAATGAAGCTTTCTTT; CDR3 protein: CASRFDSNEAFF
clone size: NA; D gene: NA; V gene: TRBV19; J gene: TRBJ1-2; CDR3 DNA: TGTGCCAGTAGTACAACCGGGACCGATTATGGCTACACCTTC; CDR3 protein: CASSTTGTDYGYTF
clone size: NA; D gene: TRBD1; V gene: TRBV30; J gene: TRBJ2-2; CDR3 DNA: TGTGCCTGGGATTCGGGACAGGGGGCCGGGGAGCTGTTTTTT; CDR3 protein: CAWDSGQGAGELFF
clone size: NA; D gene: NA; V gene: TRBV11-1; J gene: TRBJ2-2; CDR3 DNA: TGTGCCAGCAGCTTAGCGGGGCGGGGCACCGGGGAGCTGTTTTTT; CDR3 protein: CASSLAGRGTGELFF
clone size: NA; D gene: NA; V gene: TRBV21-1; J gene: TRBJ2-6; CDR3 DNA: TGTGCCAGCAGCAAAGGGGGCTCCTCTGGGGCCAACGTCCTGACTTTC; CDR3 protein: CASSKGGSSGANVLTF
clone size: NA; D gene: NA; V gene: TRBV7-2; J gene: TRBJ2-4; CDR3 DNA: TGTGCCAGCAGTCAAGGACAGAATCTAGCCAAAAACATTCAGTACTTC; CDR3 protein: CASSQGQNLAKNIQYF
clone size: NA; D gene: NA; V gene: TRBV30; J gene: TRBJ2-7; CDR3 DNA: TGTGCCTGGAGTGGAGGGGCCCTAGTCTACGAGCAGTACTTC; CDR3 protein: CAWSGGALVYEQYF
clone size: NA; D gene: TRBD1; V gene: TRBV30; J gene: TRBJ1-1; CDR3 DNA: TGTGCCTGGAGTGAACAGGGGGCAACTGAAGCTTTCTTT; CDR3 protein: CAWSEQGATEAFF
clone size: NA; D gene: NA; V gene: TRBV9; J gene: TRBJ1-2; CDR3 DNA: TGTGCCAGCAGCGTAGAAGCGTCCTATGGCTACACCTTC; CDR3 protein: CASSVEASYGYTF
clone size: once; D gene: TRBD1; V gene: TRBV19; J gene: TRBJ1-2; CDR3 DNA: TGTGCCAGTAGTATAGATAGACAGGGACGCTATGGCTACACCTTC; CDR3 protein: CASSIDRQGRYGYTF